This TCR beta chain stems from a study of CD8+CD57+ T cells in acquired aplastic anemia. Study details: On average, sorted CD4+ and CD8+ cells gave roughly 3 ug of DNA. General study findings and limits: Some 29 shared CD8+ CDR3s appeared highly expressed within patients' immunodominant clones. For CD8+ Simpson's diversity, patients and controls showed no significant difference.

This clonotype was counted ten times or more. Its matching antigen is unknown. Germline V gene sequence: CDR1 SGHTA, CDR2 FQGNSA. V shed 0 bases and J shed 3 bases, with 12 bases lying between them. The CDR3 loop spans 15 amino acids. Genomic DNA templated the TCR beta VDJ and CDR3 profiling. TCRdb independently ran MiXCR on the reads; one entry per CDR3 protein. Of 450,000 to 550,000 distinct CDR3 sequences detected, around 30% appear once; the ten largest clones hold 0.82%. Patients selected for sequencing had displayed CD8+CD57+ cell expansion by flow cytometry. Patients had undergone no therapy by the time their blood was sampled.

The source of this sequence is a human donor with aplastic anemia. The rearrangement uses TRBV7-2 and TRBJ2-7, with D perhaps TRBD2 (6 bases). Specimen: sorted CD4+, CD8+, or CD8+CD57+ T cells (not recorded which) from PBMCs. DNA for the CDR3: TGTGCCAGCAGCTTAGCTGACGGGAGTATCTACGAGCAGTACTTC. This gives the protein CASSLADGSIYEQYF.